This TCR delta chain was captured in a study of Vδ1+ human thymocytes. Extracted RNA was reverse transcribed into cDNA. CDR3 amplicons came from multiplex PCR with pooled V-gene forward and constant-region reverse primers. TCRdb re-called the multiplex PCR reads with CATT. The table lists over 45,000 delta-chain clones, approximately 16% of them singletons, with 0.5% in the top ten. The V gene's germline CDR1 is TSWWSYY and CDR2 QGS. The CDR3 runs to 17 residues. J was trimmed by 0 bases and V by 5 bases; bases with no gene match: 10. This clone has just a few counts. Its antigen is unknown. Findings of the study overall: Thymic TRG and TRD repertoires appeared highly polyclonal. About 20% of thymic delta-chain sequences were Vdelta2, with few Vdelta3, unlike blood Vdelta1+ controls.

The chain uses TRDV1 and TRDJ1; 9 positions agree with TRDD3. Material: Vdelta1+ gamma-delta thymocytes from the thymus. Noted subset: FACS-sorted CD3+ TCRalphabeta- TCRVdelta1+ TCRVdelta2- thymocytes. The sequence was obtained from a boy under three years old who had congenital heart surgery. The CDR3 sequence: CALGTSWGIPYTDKLIF. The CDR3 coding sequence is TGTGCTCTTGGGACTTCCTGGGGGATTCCGTACACCGATAAACTCATCTTT.